This TCR beta chain originates from a study of CD8+ T cells in alopecia areata. Study summary: Scoring of severity for treated patients was based on percentage of affected scalp area.

Extracted from the samples, RNA was reverse transcribed into cDNA to serve as the sequencing template. The data were produced by immunoSEQ multiplex PCR, yet TCRdb's version contains in-frame clones alone and is incomplete. The profile covers 120,000 or so clones, with around 63% appearing a single time and around 5.7% taken by the ten largest. Treatment given: oral pan-JAK inhibitor, 5-10 mg twice daily. Germline V CDR1 and CDR2: SGHRS, YFSETQ. This CDR3 comprises 15 residues. The trim removed 3 bases at V and 5 bases at J, leaving 5 bases unmatched. The chain employs TRBV5-1 and TRBJ2-1, with 10 bases fitting TRBD2. The sequence was obtained from a human donor with alopecia areata. Sequenced material: CD4+ T cells sorted from blood, taken at week 4, from a patient treated with tofacitinib. CDR3 amino acids: CASSSLAGEDNEQFF. The CDR3 DNA sequence: TGCGCCAGCAGCTCCCTAGCGGGGGAAGACAATGAGCAGTTCTTC.